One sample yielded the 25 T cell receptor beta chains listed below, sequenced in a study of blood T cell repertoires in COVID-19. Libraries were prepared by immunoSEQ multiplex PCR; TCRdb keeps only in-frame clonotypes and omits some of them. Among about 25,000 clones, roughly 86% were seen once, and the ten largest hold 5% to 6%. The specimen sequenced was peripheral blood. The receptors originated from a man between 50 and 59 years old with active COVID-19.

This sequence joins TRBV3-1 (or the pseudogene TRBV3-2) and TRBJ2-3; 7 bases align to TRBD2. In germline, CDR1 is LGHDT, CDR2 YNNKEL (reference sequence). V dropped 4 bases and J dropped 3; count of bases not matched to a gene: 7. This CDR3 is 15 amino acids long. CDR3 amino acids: CASSPRGGLTDTQYF. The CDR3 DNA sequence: TGTGCCAGCAGCCCAAGGGGAGGGCTTACAGATACGCAGTATTTT.

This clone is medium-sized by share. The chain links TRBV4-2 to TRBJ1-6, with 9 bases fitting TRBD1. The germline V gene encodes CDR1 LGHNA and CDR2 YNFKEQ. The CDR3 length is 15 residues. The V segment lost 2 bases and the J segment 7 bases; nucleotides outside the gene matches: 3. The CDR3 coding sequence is TGTGCCAGCAGCCAAACCGGGACAGGGAATTCACCCCTCCACTTT. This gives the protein CASSQTGTGNSPLHF.

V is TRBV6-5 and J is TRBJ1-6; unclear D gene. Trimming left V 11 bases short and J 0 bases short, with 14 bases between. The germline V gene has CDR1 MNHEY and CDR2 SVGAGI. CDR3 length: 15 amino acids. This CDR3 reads CAARQRSSYNSPLHF. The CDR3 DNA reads TGTGCCGCCCGGCAGCGGAGCTCCTATAATTCACCCCTCCACTTT.

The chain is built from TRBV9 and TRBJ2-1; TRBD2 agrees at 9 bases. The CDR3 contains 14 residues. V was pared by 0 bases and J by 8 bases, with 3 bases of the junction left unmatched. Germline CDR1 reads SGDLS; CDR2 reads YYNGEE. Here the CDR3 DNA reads TGTGCCAGCAGCGTAGTTAGCGGGAGCTATGAGCAGTTCTTC. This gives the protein CASSVVSGSYEQFF.

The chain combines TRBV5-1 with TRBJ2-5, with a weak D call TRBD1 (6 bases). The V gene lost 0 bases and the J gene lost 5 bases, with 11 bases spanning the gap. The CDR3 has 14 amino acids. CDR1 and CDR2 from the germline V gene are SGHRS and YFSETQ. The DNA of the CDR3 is TGCGCCAGCAGCTTGGGGGGGCTGGGGGAGACCCAGTACTTC. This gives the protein CASSLGGLGETQYF.

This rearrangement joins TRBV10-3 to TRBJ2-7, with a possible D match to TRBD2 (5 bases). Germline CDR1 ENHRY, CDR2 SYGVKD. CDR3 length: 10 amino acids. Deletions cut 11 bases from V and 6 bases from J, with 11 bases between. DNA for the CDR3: TGTGCCTCTGGGAGCACCGAGCAGTACTTC. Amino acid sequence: CASGSTEQYF.

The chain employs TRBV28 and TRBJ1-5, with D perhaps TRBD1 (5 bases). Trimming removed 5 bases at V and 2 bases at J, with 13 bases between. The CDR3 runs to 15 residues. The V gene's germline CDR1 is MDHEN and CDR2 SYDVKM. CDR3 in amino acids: CASSTGGYRNQPQHF. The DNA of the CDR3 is TGTGCCAGCAGTACGGGGGGGTATCGCAATCAGCCCCAGCATTTT.

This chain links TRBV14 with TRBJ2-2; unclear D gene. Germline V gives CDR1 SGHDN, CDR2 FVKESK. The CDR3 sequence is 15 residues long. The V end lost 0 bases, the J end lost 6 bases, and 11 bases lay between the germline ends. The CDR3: CASSQDLHTSGELFF. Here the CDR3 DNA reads TGTGCCAGCAGCCAAGATCTCCACACATCCGGGGAGCTGTTTTTT.

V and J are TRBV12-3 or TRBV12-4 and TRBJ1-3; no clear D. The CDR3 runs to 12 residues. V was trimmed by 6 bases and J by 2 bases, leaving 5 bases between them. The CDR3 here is CASRITGNTIYF. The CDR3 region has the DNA TGTGCCAGCAGAATCACTGGAAACACCATATATTTT.

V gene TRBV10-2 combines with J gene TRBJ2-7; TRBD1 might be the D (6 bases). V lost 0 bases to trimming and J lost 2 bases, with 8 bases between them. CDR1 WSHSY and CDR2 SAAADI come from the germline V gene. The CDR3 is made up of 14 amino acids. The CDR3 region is CASSESWGPYEQYF. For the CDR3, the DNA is TGCGCCAGCAGTGAGTCGTGGGGGCCCTACGAGCAGTACTTC.

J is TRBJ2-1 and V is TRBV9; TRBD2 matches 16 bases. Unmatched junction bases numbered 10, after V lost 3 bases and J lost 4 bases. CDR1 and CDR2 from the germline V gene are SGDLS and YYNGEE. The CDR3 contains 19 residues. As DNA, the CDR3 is TGTGCCAGCAGCGGTAGGGGACTAGCGGGAGGGAGGGATTACAATGAGCAGTTCTTC. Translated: CASSGRGLAGGRDYNEQFF.

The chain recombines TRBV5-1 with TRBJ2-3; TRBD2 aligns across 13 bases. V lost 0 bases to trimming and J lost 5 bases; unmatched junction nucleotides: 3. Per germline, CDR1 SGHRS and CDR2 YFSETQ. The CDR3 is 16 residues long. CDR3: CASSLEGLAGKDTQYF. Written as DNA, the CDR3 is TGCGCCAGCAGCTTGGAGGGACTAGCGGGGAAAGATACGCAGTATTTT.

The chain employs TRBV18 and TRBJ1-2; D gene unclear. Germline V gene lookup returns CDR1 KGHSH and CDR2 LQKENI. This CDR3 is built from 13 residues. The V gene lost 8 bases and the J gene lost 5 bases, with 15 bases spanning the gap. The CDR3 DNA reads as TGTGCCAGCGCTACTGGAGGTTTATATGGCTACACCTTC. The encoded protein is CASATGGLYGYTF.

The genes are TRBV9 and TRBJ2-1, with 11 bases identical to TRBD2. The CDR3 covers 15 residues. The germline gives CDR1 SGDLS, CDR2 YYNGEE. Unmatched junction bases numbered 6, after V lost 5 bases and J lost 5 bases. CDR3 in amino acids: CASSPPGLADNEQFF. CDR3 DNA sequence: TGTGCCAGCAGTCCTCCGGGACTAGCGGACAATGAGCAGTTCTTC.

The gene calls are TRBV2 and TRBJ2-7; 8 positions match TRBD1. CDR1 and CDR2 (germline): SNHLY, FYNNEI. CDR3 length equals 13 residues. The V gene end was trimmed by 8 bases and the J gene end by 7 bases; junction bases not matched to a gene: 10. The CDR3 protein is CASLRTGQTEQYF. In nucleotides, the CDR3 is TGTGCCAGCCTGAGGACAGGGCAAACGGAGCAGTACTTC. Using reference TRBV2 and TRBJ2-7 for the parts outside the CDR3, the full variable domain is EPEVTQTPSHQVTQMGQEVILRCVPISNHLYFYWYRQILGQKVEFLVSFYNNEISEKSEIFDDQFSVERPDGSNFTLKIRSTKLEDSAMYFCASLRTGQTEQYFGPGTRLTVT.

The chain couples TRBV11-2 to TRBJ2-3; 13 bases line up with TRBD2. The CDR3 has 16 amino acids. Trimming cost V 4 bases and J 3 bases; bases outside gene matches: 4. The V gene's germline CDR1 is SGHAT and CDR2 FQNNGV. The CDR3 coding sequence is TGTGCCAGCAGCTGGACTAGCGGGGGCACGACAGATACGCAGTATTTT. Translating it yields CASSWTSGGTTDTQYF.

CDR3 amino acids: CASSVTPLTGELFF. DNA for the CDR3: TGTGCCAGCAGCGTGACACCACTCACCGGGGAGCTGTTTTTT. The chain links TRBV9 to TRBJ2-2; no definite D call. CDR3 length: 14 residues. CDR1 SGDLS and CDR2 YYNGEE come from the germline V gene. V dropped 2 bases and J dropped 4 bases, with 9 bases sitting between them. The complete variable domain, with remaining parts taken from reference TRBV9 and TRBJ2-2, reads DSGVTQTPKHLITATGQRVTLRCSPRSGDLSVYWYQQSLDQGLQFLIQYYNGEERAKGNILERFSAQQFPDLHSELNLSSLELGDSALYFCASSVTPLTGELFFGEGSRLTVL.

CDR3 loop: CASSIDPDWAPLHF. Written as DNA, the CDR3 is TGTGCCAGTAGTATAGACCCCGACTGGGCACCCCTCCACTTT. The V and J genes are TRBV19 and TRBJ1-6; D not resolved. Trimming removed 0 bases from V and 11 bases from J, with 11 bases in between. This CDR3 has 14 amino acids. Germline V lookup: CDR1 LNHDA, CDR2 SQIVND (reference sequence).

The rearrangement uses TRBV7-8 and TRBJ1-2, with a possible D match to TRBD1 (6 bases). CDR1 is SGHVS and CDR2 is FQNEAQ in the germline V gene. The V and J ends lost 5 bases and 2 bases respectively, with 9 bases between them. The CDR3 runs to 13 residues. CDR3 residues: CASSPDRNYGYTF. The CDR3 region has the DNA TGTGCCAGCAGCCCGGACAGAAACTATGGCTACACCTTC.

CDR3 sequence reads: CASSPQGVGDEAFF. CDR3 coding DNA: TGTGCCAGCAGCCCCCAGGGGGTAGGGGATGAAGCTTTCTTT. The chain combines TRBV11-2 with TRBJ1-1, with 7 bases identical to TRBD1. CDR1 is SGHAT and CDR2 is FQNNGV in the germline V gene. The CDR3 extends over 14 amino acids. V lost 5 bases, J lost 7 bases, and 10 bases stayed unmatched.

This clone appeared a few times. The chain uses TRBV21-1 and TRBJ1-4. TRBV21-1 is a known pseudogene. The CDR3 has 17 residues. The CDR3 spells CASSKESYEGTNEKLFF. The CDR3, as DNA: TGTGCCAGCAGCAAAGAAAGTTACGAGGGCACTAATGAAAAACTGTTTTTT.

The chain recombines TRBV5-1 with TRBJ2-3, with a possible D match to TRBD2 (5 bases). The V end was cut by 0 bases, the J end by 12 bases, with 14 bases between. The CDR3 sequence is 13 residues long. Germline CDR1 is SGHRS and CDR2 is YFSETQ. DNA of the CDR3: TGCGCCAGCAGCTTGGTGGGCGGGCGCTCTCAGTATTTT. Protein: CASSLVGGRSQYF.

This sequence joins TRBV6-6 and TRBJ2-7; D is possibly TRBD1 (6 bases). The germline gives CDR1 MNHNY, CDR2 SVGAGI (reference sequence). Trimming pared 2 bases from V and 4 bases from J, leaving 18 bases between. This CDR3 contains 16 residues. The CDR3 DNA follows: TGTGCCAGCAGTTACGGGCCATCCGGGACATTTTACGAGCAGTACTTC. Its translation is CASSYGPSGTFYEQYF.

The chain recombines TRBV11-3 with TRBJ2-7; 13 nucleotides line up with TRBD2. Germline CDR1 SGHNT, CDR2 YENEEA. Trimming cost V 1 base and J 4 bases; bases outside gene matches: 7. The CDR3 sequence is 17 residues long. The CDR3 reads CASSLAGRTSGGYEQYF. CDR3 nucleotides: TGTGCCAGCAGCTTAGCGGGAAGGACTAGCGGGGGATACGAGCAGTACTTC. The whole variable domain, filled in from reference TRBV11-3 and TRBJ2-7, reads EAGVVQSPRYKIIEKKQPVAFWCNPISGHNTLYWYLQNLGQGPELLIRYENEEAVDDSQLPKDRFSAERLKGVDSTLKIQPAELGDSAVYLCASSLAGRTSGGYEQYFGPGTRLTVT.

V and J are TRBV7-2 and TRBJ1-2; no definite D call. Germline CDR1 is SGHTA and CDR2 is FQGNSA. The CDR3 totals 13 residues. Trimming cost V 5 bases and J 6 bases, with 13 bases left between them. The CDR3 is CASSRERNDGYTF. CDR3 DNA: TGTGCCAGCAGCCGAGAGAGAAACGATGGCTACACCTTC.